These 25 T cell receptor beta chains share one sample of origin, sequenced in a study of OX40 agonist ivuxolimab in advanced cancers. TCRdb keeps only in-frame clones here, not all; method: immunoSEQ multiplex PCR. Seen here are roughly 61,000 clones, roughly nine tenths observed once, and the top ten hold around 0.8%. The sample was CD4+ or CD8+ T cells sorted from blood, taken in a trial of the OX40 agonist ivuxolimab. Receptors were obtained from an adult with an advanced solid tumor such as melanoma, head and neck, liver or kidney cancer.

This clone was counted once. This sequence joins TRBV9 and TRBJ1-4; perhaps TRBD1 as D (6 bases). The V end was cut by 0 bases, the J end by 7 bases, with 16 bases between. Germline lookup yields CDR1 SGDLS and CDR2 YYNGEE. The CDR3 covers 16 residues. CDR3 nucleotide sequence: TGTGCCAGCAGCGTAGGAGAACAGGGAGGAGGTGAAAAACTGTTTTTT. This codes for CASSVGEQGGGEKLFF. Full variable domain (remainder filled in from reference TRBV9 and TRBJ1-4): DSGVTQTPKHLITATGQRVTLRCSPRSGDLSVYWYQQSLDQGLQFLIQYYNGEERAKGNILERFSAQQFPDLHSELNLSSLELGDSALYFCASSVGEQGGGEKLFFGSGTQLSVL.

This clone has just one count. V usage is TRBV7-8 and J usage is TRBJ1-2, with 7 bases that match TRBD1. V shed 5 bases, J shed 4 bases, and the junction held 10 bases outside the gene matches. The germline gives CDR1 SGHVS, CDR2 FQNEAQ. CDR3 length: 15 amino acids. Here the CDR3 reads CASSPRTGLVYGYTF. DNA of the CDR3: TGTGCCAGCAGCCCCCGGACAGGTCTTGTCTATGGCTACACCTTC.

V is TRBV14 and J is TRBJ1-3; weak D call: TRBD1 (6 bases). V was cut by 4 bases and J by 6 bases, with 22 bases left in between. Germline V gives CDR1 SGHDN, CDR2 FVKESK. This CDR3 region has 17 residues. The CDR3 region has the DNA TGTGCCAGCAGCCTCCGGGACACCACCTCGAATACAAACACCATATATTTT. Translating it yields CASSLRDTTSNTNTIYF.

This chain uses TRBV7-9 with TRBJ1-2, with a tentative D call TRBD1 (6 bases). Trimming pared 1 base from V and 11 bases from J, leaving 14 bases between. This CDR3 has 13 amino acids. In germline, CDR1 is SEHNR, CDR2 FQNEAQ (reference sequence). The chain's CDR3 is CASSLGQGPMYTF. CDR3 nucleotide sequence: TGTGCCAGCAGCTTAGGCCAGGGGCCGATGTACACCTTC.

This clone has more than one count but fewer than ten. The chain combines TRBV2 with TRBJ2-7; perhaps TRBD1 as D (7 bases). CDR3 length: 12 residues. Trimming left V 11 bases short and J 1 base short, with 12 bases between. The germline V gene encodes CDR1 SNHLY and CDR2 FYNNEI. The DNA of the CDR3 is TGTGCCGGCGGGACAGAATCCTACGAGCAGTACTTC. The encoded protein is CAGGTESYEQYF.

The CDR3 DNA follows: TGTGCCAGCAGCTGGGAAGTAGGTGAGCAGTTCTTC. It is translated as CASSWEVGEQFF. The chain is built from TRBV7-2 and TRBJ2-1; unclear D gene. Trimming left V 4 bases short and J 9 bases short, with 10 bases between. The CDR3 has 12 residues. The germline gives CDR1 SGHTA, CDR2 FQGNSA.

This clone has just one count. The gene calls are TRBV30 and TRBJ2-2; weak D call: TRBD1 (6 bases). The germline V and J ends were trimmed by 4 bases and 3 bases, with 9 bases remaining between them. The germline V gene has CDR1 GTSNPN and CDR2 SVGIG (reference sequence). The CDR3 runs 13 residues. CDR3 sequence reads: CAWTRGYTGELFF. For the CDR3, the DNA is TGTGCCTGGACAAGGGGGTACACCGGGGAGCTGTTTTTT.

V usage is TRBV19 and J usage is TRBJ1-5, with a possible D match to TRBD1 (5 bases). The germline V gene encodes CDR1 LNHDA and CDR2 SQIVND (reference sequence). Deletions cut 2 bases from V and 3 bases from J, with 17 bases between. The CDR3 is 17 residues long. The CDR3 DNA reads TGTGCCAGTAGTATAATCGGGACGGGGGGAAACAATCAGCCCCAGCATTTT. Its translation is CASSIIGTGGNNQPQHF.

The chain links TRBV5-1 to TRBJ2-5; no reliable D call. Trimming stripped 2 bases from V and 2 bases from J, with 10 bases between. The CDR3 has 14 amino acids. Germline V CDR1 and CDR2: SGHRS, YFSETQ. Here the CDR3 reads CASSFGSRQETQYF. The CDR3 bases are TGCGCCAGCAGCTTTGGCTCTAGGCAAGAGACCCAGTACTTC.

As regards this clone: Other nucleotide sequences in the sample specify the same CDR3. V usage is TRBV6-1 and J usage is TRBJ1-1; 8 positions agree with TRBD1. Trimming cost V 10 bases and J 0 bases; bases outside gene matches: 4. The CDR3 has 13 amino acids. The germline gives CDR1 MNHNS, CDR2 SASEGT. The CDR3 nucleotides read TGTGCCACCTCGGACAGGGTGAACACTGAAGCTTTCTTT. This gives the protein CATSDRVNTEAFF.

The chain uses TRBV27 and TRBJ2-7, with 7 bases fitting TRBD2. Germline V gives CDR1 MNHEY, CDR2 SMNVEV (reference sequence). This CDR3 comprises 16 residues. V lost 6 bases to trimming and J lost 4 bases; unmatched junction nucleotides: 15. The CDR3 DNA is TGTGCCAGCAGGAAAGGGGATAGCGGGTCCAAATACGAGCAGTACTTC. Encoded protein: CASRKGDSGSKYEQYF.

The chain is built from TRBV5-5 and TRBJ1-1; 7 bases line up with TRBD1. V trimming: 0 bases; J trimming: 4 bases; junction bases outside the gene matches: 3. This CDR3 is 14 amino acids long. CDR1 SGHKS and CDR2 YYEKEE come from the germline V gene (reference sequence). CDR3 protein: CASSLATGVTEAFF. The CDR3 DNA reads as TGTGCCAGCAGCTTGGCTACAGGGGTCACTGAAGCTTTCTTT.

This clone has a handful of counts. This rearrangement joins TRBV9 to TRBJ1-1; weak D call: TRBD1 (5 bases). The CDR3 spans 13 residues. From germline, CDR1 is SGDLS and CDR2 YYNGEE. Trimming took 7 bases from V and 1 from J, leaving 11 bases between them. The DNA for the CDR3 is TGTGCCAGCGCCCAAGGGGAGAACACTGAAGCTTTCTTT. Its translation: CASAQGENTEAFF.

The chain has TRBV2 and TRBJ2-3; D remains ambiguous. Germline CDR1 is SNHLY and CDR2 is FYNNEI. The CDR3 totals 12 residues. V was shortened by 6 bases and J by 3 bases, with 7 bases between the two germline ends. The CDR3 loop reads CASRGLTDTQYF. The CDR3, as DNA: TGTGCCAGCAGGGGGTTAACAGATACGCAGTATTTT. Complete variable domain (other parts from reference TRBV2 and TRBJ2-3): EPEVTQTPSHQVTQMGQEVILRCVPISNHLYFYWYRQILGQKVEFLVSFYNNEISEKSEIFDDQFSVERPDGSNFTLKIRSTKLEDSAMYFCASRGLTDTQYFGPGTRLTVL.

The chain combines TRBV18 with TRBJ2-7; D remains unclear. V lost 2 bases, J lost 5 bases, and 7 bases lay in between. Germline-derived CDR1 and CDR2 are KGHSH and LQKENI. This CDR3 comprises 12 residues. The CDR3 region has the DNA TGTGCCAGCTCACCATCCGGCGACGAGCAGTACTTC. Protein: CASSPSGDEQYF. The variable domain in full, completed from reference TRBV18 and TRBJ2-7, reads NAGVMQNPRHLVRRRGQEARLRCSPMKGHSHVYWYRQLPEEGLKFMVYLQKENIIDESGMPKERFSAEFPKEGPSILRIQQVVRGDSAAYFCASSPSGDEQYFGPGTRLTVT.

To note about this clone: This sample also contains other DNA sequences that code for the same CDR3. The chain employs TRBV5-4 and TRBJ2-2, with 11 bases aligning to TRBD1. CDR3 length: 15 residues. In germline, CDR1 is SGHNT, CDR2 YYREEE (reference sequence). Unmatched junction bases numbered 2, after V lost 4 bases and J lost 3 bases. This CDR3 is CASSPGQGDTGELFF. CDR3 nucleotides: TGTGCCAGCAGCCCGGGACAGGGGGACACCGGGGAGCTGTTTTTT.

The rearrangement links TRBV5-4 to TRBJ2-3; 8 bases agree with TRBD1. CDR1 and CDR2 (germline): SGHNT, YYREEE (reference sequence). The V gene end was trimmed by 4 bases and the J gene end by 2 bases; junction bases not matched to a gene: 6. There are 15 residues in the CDR3. This CDR3 reads CASSPGQENTDTQYF. The CDR3 DNA follows: TGTGCCAGCAGCCCGGGACAGGAGAACACAGATACGCAGTATTTT.

This chain connects TRBV27 to TRBJ1-1; D is possibly TRBD1 (5 bases). V was cut by 0 bases and J by 5 bases, with 13 bases left in between. CDR3 size: 15 residues. Germline CDR1 MNHEY, CDR2 SMNVEV (reference sequence). The CDR3 sequence: CASSLSGRAGTEAFF. CDR3 DNA sequence: TGTGCCAGCAGTTTATCGGGCAGGGCCGGAACTGAAGCTTTCTTT.

Only a few counts were recorded for this clone. The chain couples TRBV5-1 to TRBJ2-5, with D unclear. Trimming removed 0 bases at V and 3 bases at J, with 0 bases between. Germline loops: CDR1 SGHRS, CDR2 YFSETQ. The CDR3 has 11 residues. CDR3: CASSLEETQYF. The CDR3 nucleotides are TGCGCCAGCAGCTTGGAAGAGACCCAGTACTTC.

The gene calls are TRBV28 and TRBJ1-6, with TRBD1 matching over 8 bases. The junction had 8 bases not matched to a gene; V was cut back by 4 bases and J by 9 bases. The CDR3 sequence is 15 residues long. The germline V gene has CDR1 MDHEN and CDR2 SYDVKM. The CDR3 loop reads CASSSAGTGGSPLHF. The CDR3 DNA reads as TGTGCCAGCAGTTCTGCCGGGACAGGAGGTTCACCCCTCCACTTT.

This chain joins TRBV19 and TRBJ1-2, with D uncertain. The germline V and J ends were trimmed by 7 bases and 0 bases, with 15 bases remaining between them. Germline CDR1 is LNHDA and CDR2 is SQIVND (reference sequence). The CDR3 totals 15 residues. Here the CDR3 DNA reads TGTGCCAGTATAGGAGGACCTGGTTCTAACTATGGCTACACCTTC. It specifies CASIGGPGSNYGYTF. Together with reference TRBV19 and TRBJ1-2, the CDR3 gives the full variable domain: DGGITQSPKYLFRKEGQNVTLSCEQNLNHDAMYWYRQDPGQGLRLIYYSQIVNDFQKGDIAEGYSVSREKKESFPLTVTSAQKNPTAFYLCASIGGPGSNYGYTFGSGTRLTVV.

This chain uses TRBV6-6 with TRBJ2-1; perhaps D is TRBD1 or TRBD2 (5 bases each). CDR3 length: 15 residues. Looked up from germline, CDR1 is MNHNY and CDR2 is SVGAGI (reference sequence). V shed 6 bases and J shed 0 bases, with 12 bases lying between them. In nucleotides, the CDR3 is TGTGCCAGCAGGGGGGACGGAAGCTCCTACAATGAGCAGTTCTTC. It is translated as CASRGDGSSYNEQFF.

The V gene is TRBV6-1, the J gene TRBJ1-4; 7 positions match TRBD1. CDR3 length: 14 amino acids. In germline, CDR1 is MNHNS, CDR2 SASEGT. J gave up 5 bases and V 6 bases, and 6 bases lay outside the gene matches. As DNA, the CDR3 is TGTGCCAGCAGGGCCGGGACAGAAAATGAAAAACTGTTTTTT. It yields the protein CASRAGTENEKLFF.

The chain combines TRBV11-2 with TRBJ2-5; TRBD1 might be the D (6 bases). The V gene lost 5 bases and the J gene lost 1 base, with 11 bases spanning the gap. The CDR3 is 14 amino acids. The germline V gene has CDR1 SGHAT and CDR2 FQNNGV. Written as DNA, the CDR3 is TGTGCCAGCAGCGTCTGGGACACCCAAGAGACCCAGTACTTC. Translation: CASSVWDTQETQYF.

The genes are TRBV5-1 and TRBJ2-3; D may be TRBD1 (6 bases). Trimming removed 4 bases at V and 1 base at J, with 10 bases between. This CDR3 comprises 14 residues. Germline CDR1 reads SGHRS; CDR2 reads YFSETQ. Written as DNA, the CDR3 is TGCGCCAGCAGCCGTCGACAGGGCACAGATACGCAGTATTTT. Protein: CASSRRQGTDTQYF.